This T cell receptor (beta chain) was captured in a study of blood T cell repertoires in COVID-19. Produced via immunoSEQ multiplex PCR; TCRdb's table is partial and in-frame only. The sample has under 200,000 clones; about four fifths are singletons. The CDR3 extends over 15 amino acids. V was shortened by 4 bases and J by 2 bases, with 13 bases between the two germline ends. Germline CDR1 is MNHEY and CDR2 is SMNVEV (reference sequence). The rearrangement links TRBV27 to TRBJ2-3; a weak D match, TRBD1 (5 bases). The TCR was taken from a woman over 75 with COVID-19, enrolled during active disease. The sample consisted of peripheral blood. CDR3: CASSSQGGATDTQYF. The CDR3 DNA sequence: TGTGCCAGCAGTTCGCAGGGTGGGGCCACAGATACGCAGTATTTT.